This T cell receptor beta chain was retrieved from a study of OX40 agonist ivuxolimab in advanced cancers. The method was immunoSEQ multiplex PCR; TCRdb's version includes in-frame clones alone and lacks a portion of them. The sample has about 96,000 clones; 90% are singletons. V shed 5 bases and J 7 bases; nucleotides not matched to a gene: 5. The CDR3 length is 14 residues. Looked up from germline, CDR1 is SGHAT and CDR2 is FQNNGV. The starting material was CD4+ or CD8+ T cells sorted from blood, obtained in a trial of the OX40 agonist ivuxolimab. This receptor was identified in an adult with an advanced solid tumor such as melanoma, head and neck, liver or kidney cancer. The chain has TRBV11-2 and TRBJ1-4; 9 bases line up with TRBD1. In nucleotides, the CDR3 is TGTGCCAGCAGCCTGGACAGGGGAAGTGAAAAACTGTTTTTT. This sequence encodes CASSLDRGSEKLFF.